The entry that follows covers one T cell receptor beta chain sequence. Its cognate antigen is unknown. These data are taken from a study of shared clonotypes between healthy human individuals. On the study more broadly: CD4 naive and memory got three plates each, CD8 naive two, CD8 memory one.

Study-wide results and caveats: Clonotype sharing among donors, it was expected, would be affected by sequencing depth.

At a deep level, the assay was run. Per the original data handling: Quality scores were absent from the junction-only immunoSEQ sequences, so filtering differed. The method was immunoSEQ multiplex PCR; TCRdb's version includes in-frame clones alone and lacks a portion of them. The V and J calls and clone size were taken over from that table, and D and trimming were inferred from the DNA. The table lists around 600,000 clones, roughly 98% of them singletons. Naive CD8 cells lacked CD45RO and underwent positive selection for CCR7, leaving out terminally differentiated effector memory CD45RA+ cells. The CDR3 runs 16 residues. The V gene's germline CDR1 is SGDLS and CDR2 YYNGEE. V gave up 3 bases and J gave up 2 bases; unmatched junction bases: 9.

This sequence was found in a young man in good health. This chain uses TRBV9 with TRBJ2-7; 9 bases are shared with TRBD1. Sequences were obtained from naive CD8+ T cells sorted from blood. CDR3 nucleotides: TGTGCCAGCAGCGGCGTATCCGGGACAGGGACCTACGAGCAGTACTTC. The encoded protein is CASSGVSGTGTYEQYF.